A selection of T cell receptor beta chains follows, all from one sample in a study of T cells in Graves' hyperthyroidism and ophthalmopathy. Each CDR3 protein gets one entry after TCRdb re-called the multiplex PCR reads with MiXCR. The repertoire consists of approximately 590,000 distinct CDR3 sequences, with 15% to 18% occurring once and the leading ten covering under 7.5%. Sequencing input: blood. Receptor source: a woman aged 25 to 39 with Graves' hyperthyroidism. Each CDR3 is given with its conserved first and last residue. D genes are given only for firm matches. Part of the rows lack a size; the others show once, few, many or a class for expanded clones.

V gene	J gene	clone size	D gene	CDR3 DNA	CDR3 protein
TRBV3-1	TRBJ1-6	few	-	TGTGCCAGCAGCCAAGCAGGTTTTAATTCACCCCTCCACTTT	CASSQAGFNSPLHF
TRBV30	TRBJ2-7	-	TRBD2	TGTGCCTGGAGTAATTTAGGGCGGGAGAGGTTGGCCTACGAGCAGTACTTC	CAWSNLGRERLAYEQYF
TRBV15	TRBJ2-6	few	-	TGTGCCACCAGCAGTAAACAGGGGACTCAGTCTGGGGCCAACGTCCTGACTTTC	CATSSKQGTQSGANVLTF
TRBV4-1	TRBJ1-5	-	TRBD1	TGCGCCAGCAGCCAAACAGCAGGGGGTCAGCCCCAGCATTTT	CASSQTAGGQPQHF
TRBV3-1	TRBJ2-5	many	TRBD1	TGTGCCAGCAGCCTCGGGACAGGGGGCTCCGAGACCCAGTACTTC	CASSLGTGGSETQYF
TRBV20-1	TRBJ1-4	-	-	TGCAGTGCTAAAGAGCATGAAAAACTGTTTTTT	CSAKEHEKLFF
TRBV7-9	TRBJ2-5	many	-	TGTGCCAGCAGCTTAGCGTTCCGAAGAGAAGAGACCCAGTACTTC	CASSLAFRREETQYF
TRBV10-3	TRBJ1-5	-	-	TGTGCCATCAGTGCTAGGGCAGGGGCCTTGGAGCCCCAGCATTTT	CAISARAGALEPQHF
TRBV5-1	TRBJ1-2	-	TRBD1	TGCGCCAGCAGCCTCCTTCCGGGACAGATCAACTATGGCTACACCTTC	CASSLLPGQINYGYTF
TRBV7-9	TRBJ2-7	few	-	TGTGCCAGCAGCCTTACTTTTGGGGGGAGCTCCTACGAGCAGTACTTC	CASSLTFGGSSYEQYF
TRBV12-3/TRBV12-4	TRBJ1-1	many	-	TGTGCCAGCAGTCTAAGGACGAAGGGGAACACTGAAGCTTTCTTT	CASSLRTKGNTEAFF
TRBV20-1	TRBJ2-1	many	TRBD2	TGCAGTGCTAGAGGGTTGCGGGAGTCCAATGAGCAGTTCTTC	CSARGLRESNEQFF
TRBV27	TRBJ1-1	many	-	TGTGCCAGCAGTTTAACAGCGCACGATGGATCGAACACTGAAGCTTTCTTT	CASSLTAHDGSNTEAFF
TRBV20-1	TRBJ2-7	-	-	TGCAGTGCGCCAGGGGGGAGCTCCTACGAGCAGTACTTC	CSAPGGSSYEQYF
TRBV5-8	TRBJ1-3	-	-	TGTGCCAGCAGCCCGGGGCAATCGGGTGGAAACACCATATATTTT	CASSPGQSGGNTIYF
TRBV2	TRBJ1-1	many	-	TGTGCCAGCACTCCCTCCGGCCCGGGAAGTCGCACTGAAGCTTTCTTT	CASTPSGPGSRTEAFF
TRBV7-2	TRBJ2-7	many	-	TGTGCCAGCAGCACACGACAGGCCGCATCCTACGAGCAGTACTTC	CASSTRQAASYEQYF
TRBV4-1	TRBJ1-1	few	-	TGCGCCAGCAGCCCTCTGCGGGACGGCACTGAAGCTTTCTTT	CASSPLRDGTEAFF
TRBV3-1	TRBJ1-1	many	-	TGTGCCAGCAGCCAAGATTGGATGAACACTGAAGCTTTCTTT	CASSQDWMNTEAFF
TRBV3-1	TRBJ2-7	few	TRBD2	TGTGCCAGCAGCCTACCTAGCGGGAGTAACGAGCAGTACTTC	CASSLPSGSNEQYF
TRBV5-1	TRBJ2-3	many	TRBD2	TGCGCCAGCAGCTTAGCGGGACTCATTGGCACAGATACGCAGTATTTT	CASSLAGLIGTDTQYF
TRBV19	TRBJ2-1	-	TRBD2	TGTGCCAGTAAACTACTAGCGGGAGAGATCGATGAGCAGTTCTTC	CASKLLAGEIDEQFF
TRBV13	TRBJ1-2	few	-	TGTGCCAGCAGCTTACAGGGGTTGTACGCCGCTCATGTCTACACCTTC	CASSLQGLYAAHVYTF
TRBV20-1	TRBJ2-7	many	TRBD2	TGCAGTGCTAGAGACAATCGACTAGCGCCAAATGAAGAGCAGTACTTC	CSARDNRLAPNEEQYF
TRBV27	TRBJ2-2	few	-	TGTGCCAGCAGTTTTGGCATCCAGACGGCGAATAAAGGGGAGCTGTTTTTT	CASSFGIQTANKGELFF
TRBV4-1	TRBJ2-7	few	-	TGCGCCAGCAGCCAAACTAGGGGAACCTCCTACGAGCAGTACTTC	CASSQTRGTSYEQYF
TRBV6-1	TRBJ2-7	-	TRBD2	TGTGCCACCAAAAGGACTAGCGTCGATCTCTACGAGCAGTACTTC	CATKRTSVDLYEQYF
TRBV20-1	TRBJ2-3	-	TRBD2	TGCAGTGCTAGAGGGACTAGCGGGAGGGCAGATACGCAGTATTTT	CSARGTSGRADTQYF
TRBV12-5	TRBJ2-7	-	TRBD2	TGTGCTAGTGGTTTGTCTCGGGAGGGTTCCTACGAGCAGTACTTC	CASGLSREGSYEQYF
TRBV2	TRBJ2-1	many	TRBD1	TGTGCCGGGGACAGGTTACCTTATCCCTACAATGAGCAGTTCTTC	CAGDRLPYPYNEQFF
TRBV6-1	TRBJ2-1	many	-	TGTGCCAGCAGTGAAGGGGGCAGACACCTACGCTTTTACAATGAGCAGTTCTTC	CASSEGGRHLRFYNEQFF
TRBV12-3/TRBV12-4	TRBJ2-5	many	-	TGTGCCAGCAGTTTTCGAAAAGGACAGTCTGAGACCCAGTACTTC	CASSFRKGQSETQYF
TRBV20-1	TRBJ2-3	few	-	TGCAGTGCCCCCCTAGCCAGATACACAGATACGCAGTATTTT	CSAPLARYTDTQYF
TRBV18	TRBJ1-5	many	-	TGTGCCAGCTCGGGGGGCGGGGATCAGCCCCAGCATTTT	CASSGGGDQPQHF
TRBV28	TRBJ1-2	many	-	TGTGCCAGCACAAGTCCGGGGGGAGAAGGATATGGCTACACCTTC	CASTSPGGEGYGYTF
TRBV6-5	TRBJ1-6	few	-	TGTGCCAGCAGTTACGGTGCAGGGGTAGGGTCACCCCTCCACTTT	CASSYGAGVGSPLHF
TRBV9	TRBJ1-1	few	-	TGTGCCAGGACGGGGGGCGAAAACACTGAAGCTTTCTTT	CARTGGENTEAFF
TRBV20-1	TRBJ2-3	many	-	TGCAGTGCTAGAAGGGCAGATACGCAGTATTTT	CSARRADTQYF
TRBV4-1	TRBJ1-4	few	-	TGCGCCAGCAGCCAAGACCCATTGCGGTTAGAACTGTTTTTT	CASSQDPLRLELFF
TRBV3-1	TRBJ2-1	few	TRBD2	TGTGCCAGCAGCCAAGCTTCTCTAGCGGGGGGAGTGGAGCAGTTCTTC	CASSQASLAGGVEQFF
TRBV25-1	TRBJ2-7	-	-	TGTGCCAGCAGTGAATCCAGTGACGAGCAGTACTTC	CASSESSDEQYF
TRBV30	TRBJ2-1	many	-	TGTGCCTGGGGACGGGAGAGTGAGCAGTTCTTC	CAWGRESEQFF
TRBV6-1	TRBJ2-3	-	TRBD2	TGTGCCAGCAGGCCACTAGCGGGAGAAGCAGATACGCAGTATTTT	CASRPLAGEADTQYF
TRBV7-9	TRBJ2-3	-	TRBD1	TGTGCCAGCAGCCGCCGGGACAGGGCATTTGCAGATACGCAGTATTTT	CASSRRDRAFADTQYF